These 31 T cell receptor beta chains share one sample of origin, sequenced in a study of T cell repertoires in cytomegalovirus infection. MiXCR was run by TCRdb on the reads, yielding one entry per CDR3 protein. The sample lists hundreds of thousands of distinct CDR3 sequences; about 30% were seen once. What these receptors recognize is not known. Specimen: cultured PBMCs, collected from culture after CMV antigen stimulation. The receptor source for this set is a human donor in good health (CMV status not recorded). Some clones in this sample may be carry-over from other donors' samples.

This clonotype was counted ten times or more. This chain uses TRBV7-2 with TRBJ1-2; TRBD1 agrees at 7 bases. Trimming removed 3 bases from V and 4 bases from J; junction bases left unmatched: 17. Per the germline V gene, CDR1 is SGHTA and CDR2 is FQGNSA. The CDR3 has 18 residues. The CDR3 here is CASSLGLTGTAFSYGYTF. In DNA, the CDR3 is TGTGCCAGCAGCTTGGGGCTTACCGGGACAGCATTTAGCTATGGCTACACCTTC.

The chain couples TRBV27 to TRBJ1-2, with D possibly TRBD1 on 5 matching bases. Germline CDR1 reads MNHEY; CDR2 reads SMNVEV (reference sequence). V lost 6 bases and J lost 6, with 17 bases in between. CDR3 length: 14 amino acids. CDR3 DNA sequence: TGTGCCAGCAGGACAACCAGGGAGGACGATGGCTACACCTTC. Its translation: CASRTTREDDGYTF.

V gene TRBV6-1 combines with J gene TRBJ2-1; D perhaps matches TRBD2 (5 bases). Germline CDR1 is MNHNS and CDR2 is SASEGT. The CDR3 has 13 amino acids. V was trimmed by 1 base and J by 9 bases, leaving 10 bases between them. This CDR3 reads CASSEVLRGEQFF. CDR3 in DNA: TGTGCCAGCAGTGAAGTTCTCCGGGGTGAGCAGTTCTTC.

This clonotype was counted only a few times. The rearrangement links TRBV7-2 to TRBJ1-4, with 12 bases lining up with TRBD1. Losses at the gene ends were 3 bases for V and 8 bases for J; bases not matched to a gene: 4. The CDR3 is made up of 15 amino acids. CDR1 and CDR2 from the germline V gene are SGHTA and FQGNSA. This CDR3 is CASSLTGTGGEKLFF. CDR3 DNA: TGTGCCAGCAGCTTGACCGGGACAGGGGGCGAAAAACTGTTTTTT.

A few counts support this clonotype. The rearrangement links TRBV25-1 to TRBJ2-3; D is ambiguous. CDR3 length: 16 residues. Germline CDR1 MGHDK, CDR2 SYGVNS. The germline V and J ends were trimmed by 9 bases and 0 bases, with 19 bases remaining between them. CDR3 nucleotide sequence: TGTGCCAGTTTCATAAGGTGGACCGTAAGCACAGATACGCAGTATTTT. Translation: CASFIRWTVSTDTQYF.

J is TRBJ1-1 and V is TRBV4-1; 7 positions match TRBD1. CDR3 length equals 18 residues. V trimming: 1 base; J trimming: 4 bases; junction bases outside the gene matches: 15. Germline lookup yields CDR1 MGHRA and CDR2 YSYEKL. The CDR3 loop is CASSQGSWKQGRFTEAFF. CDR3 nucleotide sequence: TGCGCCAGCAGCCAAGGCTCTTGGAAACAGGGGAGGTTCACTGAAGCTTTCTTT.

In its sample, this clonotype was seen a few times. The rearrangement links TRBV20-1 to TRBJ2-1, with D perhaps being TRBD1 or TRBD2 (6 bases each). V lost 3 bases, J lost 7 bases, and 13 bases lay in between. The CDR3 sequence is 13 residues long. Germline lookup yields CDR1 DFQATT and CDR2 SNEGSKA (reference sequence). The CDR3 nucleotides read TGCAGTGCTAGGGGGGGCCAGGGTAATGAGCAGTTCTTC. Translation: CSARGGQGNEQFF.

The chain combines TRBV6-2 or TRBV6-3 with TRBJ2-7, with D hard to call. Trimming pared 2 bases from V and 4 bases from J, leaving 6 bases between. Germline V CDR1 and CDR2: MNHEY, SVGEGT. This CDR3 spans 12 amino acids. The DNA of the CDR3 is TGTGCCAGCAGTTACGTCAGTTACGAGCAGTACTTC. It codes for CASSYVSYEQYF.

This clonotype was seen a handful of times. The V and J genes are TRBV12-3 or TRBV12-4 and TRBJ2-1, with 14 bases that match TRBD2. The CDR3 contains 17 residues. Germline trimming cut 5 bases from V and 5 bases from J; bases unmatched to any gene: 8. The CDR3 spells CASSPGRLAGGDNEQFF. The DNA of the CDR3 is TGTGCCAGCAGTCCGGGGAGACTAGCGGGAGGGGACAATGAGCAGTTCTTC.

In its sample, this clonotype was seen a few times. The gene calls are TRBV10-3 and TRBJ2-4; TRBD2 might be the D (5 bases). V lost 5 bases to trimming and J lost 1 base, with 12 bases between them. The CDR3 totals 15 residues. In germline, CDR1 is ENHRY, CDR2 SYGVKD. CDR3 amino acids: CAISSRETAKNIQYF. The DNA of the CDR3 is TGTGCCATCAGTTCAAGGGAGACGGCCAAAAACATTCAGTACTTC.

The chain combines TRBV7-2 with TRBJ2-1, with 8 bases fitting TRBD2. The V and J ends lost 3 bases and 1 base, in that order; junction bases with no gene match: 8. Per the germline V gene, CDR1 is SGHTA and CDR2 is FQGNSA. The CDR3 covers 17 residues. Written as DNA, the CDR3 is TGTGCCAGCAGCTTGGAACCGGGACTAGTATCCTACAATGAGCAGTTCTTC. This codes for CASSLEPGLVSYNEQFF.

The rearrangement links TRBV20-1 to TRBJ1-2, with D perhaps matching TRBD1 (6 bases). V was trimmed by 3 bases and J by 7 bases, leaving 15 bases between them. The CDR3 extends over 13 amino acids. Germline CDR1 is DFQATT and CDR2 is SNEGSKA (reference sequence). CDR3 residues: CSARGRGRFGYTF. CDR3 bases: TGCAGTGCTAGGGGCAGGGGAAGGTTTGGCTACACCTTC.

In its sample, this clonotype was seen a few times. The rearrangement uses TRBV28 and TRBJ1-3, with D perhaps matching TRBD1 (6 bases). In germline, CDR1 is MDHEN, CDR2 SYDVKM. With 8 bases removed from V and 9 bases from J, the gap between germline ends came to 17 bases. CDR3 length equals 13 residues. The chain's CDR3 is CASFETGLSTIYF. CDR3 nucleotides: TGTGCCAGCTTCGAGACAGGATTGAGCACCATATATTTT.

In its sample, this clonotype was seen a few times. CDR3 sequence (DNA): TGTGCCACCAGCATGGAGGGGATGGGGAGACAGGGCAATCAGCCCCAGCATTTT. Protein: CATSMEGMGRQGNQPQHF. The chain carries TRBV15 and TRBJ1-5; D is perhaps TRBD1 (6 bases). CDR1 is LNHNV and CDR2 is YYDKDF in the germline V gene (reference sequence). Trimming took 4 bases from V and 2 from J, leaving 21 bases between them. This CDR3 spans 18 amino acids.

CDR3 DNA: TGTGCCACAGCCAGGGCCTACTATAATTCACCCCTCCACTTT. This gives the protein CATARAYYNSPLHF. This rearrangement joins TRBV27 to TRBJ1-6; TRBD1 is a possible D gene (5 bases). Germline loops: CDR1 MNHEY, CDR2 SMNVEV (reference sequence). CDR3 length equals 14 residues. Trimming took off 10 bases at V and 3 bases at J, with 13 bases between the two ends.

This clonotype was seen more than once but under ten times. The CDR3 loop is CASSPRRLRTEAFF. The DNA for the CDR3 is TGTGCCAGCAGTCCCCGGCGGTTGAGGACTGAAGCTTTCTTT. V gene TRBV28 combines with J gene TRBJ1-1, with D unclear. Germline loops: CDR1 MDHEN, CDR2 SYDVKM. The V end lost 5 bases, the J end lost 5 bases, and 15 bases lay between the germline ends. The CDR3 length is 14 residues.

This clonotype was observed a handful of times. CDR3 DNA: TGTGCCAGCAGTTCCGGGACTGCTAGCTCTGGGGCCAACGTCCTGACTTTC. As protein: CASSSGTASSGANVLTF. The rearrangement links TRBV6-1 to TRBJ2-6; TRBD2 is a possible D gene (6 bases). The germline V gene encodes CDR1 MNHNS and CDR2 SASEGT. The CDR3 runs to 17 residues. Trimming removed 5 bases from V and 0 bases from J, with 14 bases in between.

This chain joins TRBV15 and TRBJ1-5, with 9 bases identical to TRBD1. The V gene end was trimmed by 5 bases and the J gene end by 6 bases; junction bases not matched to a gene: 8. Germline CDR1 is LNHNV and CDR2 is YYDKDF (reference sequence). This CDR3 has 15 amino acids. This CDR3 reads CATSRGQGLSQPQHF. CDR3 nucleotide sequence: TGTGCCACCAGCCGAGGACAGGGGTTAAGTCAGCCCCAGCATTTT.

This clonotype was observed many times. V is TRBV4-1 and J is TRBJ2-5; 7 bases agree with TRBD2. This CDR3 is built from 14 residues. With V trimmed by 1 base and J by 4 bases, 3 bases remained unmatched. Germline V gene lookup returns CDR1 MGHRA and CDR2 YSYEKL. As DNA, the CDR3 is TGCGCCAGCAGCCAAGTCGGGAGGAGAGAGACCCAGTACTTC. This gives the protein CASSQVGRRETQYF.

The chain is built from TRBV3-1 and TRBJ1-3; tentative D call: TRBD1 (5 bases). Germline values: CDR1 LGHDT, CDR2 YNNKEL (reference sequence). CDR3 size: 18 residues. Deletions cut 3 bases from V and 0 bases from J, with 18 bases between. The CDR3 DNA sequence: TGTGCCAGCAGCCAGGGACCCGGGCCCCAGGTCTCTGGAAACACCATATATTTT. Protein: CASSQGPGPQVSGNTIYF.

CDR3 DNA sequence: TGTGCCAGCAGCGCCGTGACAGAACAAGAGACCCAGTACTTC. This codes for CASSAVTEQETQYF. The chain is built from TRBV7-6 and TRBJ2-5; tentatively, D is TRBD1 (5 bases). The V end lost 5 bases, the J end lost 2 bases, and 12 bases lay between the germline ends. CDR1 is SGHVS and CDR2 is FNYEAQ in the germline V gene. The CDR3 covers 14 residues.

CDR3 coding DNA: TGCGCCAGCAGTGATGGGGCTGGCAGGGCAAACTATGGCTACACCTTC. Amino acids: CASSDGAGRANYGYTF. This sequence joins TRBV10-2 and TRBJ1-2; D is perhaps TRBD1 (5 bases). Trimming stripped 3 bases from V and 2 bases from J, with 16 bases between. The germline CDR1 and CDR2 sequences are WSHSY and SAAADI. The CDR3 spans 16 residues.

This clonotype turned up a few times. The CDR3 end shows no conserved phenylalanine or tryptophan, and so a read error is likely. The chain links TRBV7-2 to TRBJ2-1; no clear D gene. The CDR3 contains 15 residues. Germline lookup yields CDR1 SGHTA and CDR2 FQGNSA. Trimming stripped 3 bases from V and 2 bases from J, with 11 bases between. CDR3: CASSFLGSPYNEQFL. For the CDR3, the DNA is TGTGCCAGCAGCTTTCTCGGGTCCCCCTACAATGAGCAGTTCTTA.

This clonotype has just a few counts. This chain links TRBV7-8 with TRBJ1-5; a weak D match, TRBD1 (6 bases). Trimming removed 1 base at V and 3 bases at J, with 13 bases between. From germline, CDR1 is SGHVS and CDR2 FQNEAQ. The CDR3 is made up of 16 amino acids. The CDR3 bases are TGTGCCAGCAGCTTAGTGGGGGGGGGCCTCAATCAGCCCCAGCATTTT. It is translated as CASSLVGGGLNQPQHF.

This clonotype was detected a few times. V and J are TRBV28 and TRBJ2-7, with 7 bases lining up with TRBD1. V shed 6 bases, J shed 2 bases, and the junction held 7 bases outside the gene matches. CDR1 MDHEN and CDR2 SYDVKM come from the germline V gene. This CDR3 is 14 amino acids long. This chain's CDR3 is CASRDRFATYEQYF. The CDR3 DNA reads TGTGCCAGCAGGGACAGGTTCGCCACCTACGAGCAGTACTTC.

Here the CDR3 DNA reads TGTGCCAGCAGCTCAGCCTCCATAAGTGGGGAGACCCAGTACTTC. This gives the protein CASSSASISGETQYF. V usage is TRBV7-2 and J usage is TRBJ2-5; D unresolved. The CDR3 sequence is 15 residues long. Germline values: CDR1 SGHTA, CDR2 FQGNSA. V gave up 4 bases and J gave up 5 bases, with 17 bases separating them.

The chain has TRBV6-1 and TRBJ2-3; TRBD1 is a possible D gene (5 bases). CDR3 length equals 15 residues. V was shortened by 6 bases and J by 1 base, with 14 bases between the two germline ends. CDR1 is MNHNS, CDR2 SASEGT, per germline. This CDR3 reads CASRDQGSGTDTQYF. For the CDR3, the DNA is TGTGCCAGCAGGGATCAGGGCTCCGGCACAGATACGCAGTATTTT.

The chain uses TRBV20-1 and TRBJ2-7; 8 nucleotides agree with TRBD2. V lost 5 bases, J lost 3 bases, and 12 bases stayed unmatched. This CDR3 is 15 amino acids long. CDR1 and CDR2 (germline): DFQATT, SNEGSKA (reference sequence). CDR3 protein: CSAQRGTKGRYEQYF. DNA for the CDR3: TGCAGTGCTCAGCGGGGGACCAAAGGCCGCTACGAGCAGTACTTC.

The rearrangement links TRBV7-2 to TRBJ1-4; D possibly corresponds to TRBD1 (6 bases). Trimming removed 0 bases from V and 14 bases from J, with 16 bases in between. CDR1 is SGHTA and CDR2 is FQGNSA in the germline V gene. The CDR3 extends over 14 amino acids. CDR3 bases: TGTGCCAGCAGCTTAGCGAGGCACGGACAGCCTCTGTTTTTT. Residues: CASSLARHGQPLFF.

This clonotype was counted ten times or more. The CDR3 sequence: CASTVGTLDQETQYF. CDR3 coding DNA: TGTGCCAGCACCGTTGGGACATTAGACCAAGAGACCCAGTACTTC. The V and J genes are TRBV7-9 and TRBJ2-5; possible D gene TRBD1, 6 bases. V was pared by 7 bases and J by 0 bases, with 15 bases between. The CDR3 length is 15 residues. The germline V gene encodes CDR1 SEHNR and CDR2 FQNEAQ (reference sequence).

The chain joins TRBV7-2 to TRBJ2-4, with 13 nucleotides matching TRBD2. V was pared by 1 base and J by 8 bases, with 14 bases of the junction left unmatched. The CDR3 contains 19 residues. CDR1 and CDR2 (germline): SGHTA, FQGNSA. As DNA, the CDR3 is TGTGCCAGCAGCTTAGACGAGGGACTAGCGGGGACTAAAGTGGACATTCAGTACTTC. The encoded protein is CASSLDEGLAGTKVDIQYF.